Presented here are 30 T cell receptor beta chains from one specimen sequenced in a study of blood T cells in healthy people across ages. Alongside a J-beta primer mix, a sample-barcoded 5' primer served in a second PCR lasting roughly 7 to 11 cycles. TCRdb re-called the 5' RACE reads with MiXCR, one entry per CDR3 protein. This table has 800,000 to 900,000 distinct CDR3 sequences, 62% appearing once. The specimen was blood. These receptors came from a man aged 25 to 45 in good health.

The chain has TRBV28 and TRBJ2-1; D gene unclear. Per germline, CDR1 MDHEN and CDR2 SYDVKM. Trimming pared 3 bases from V and 9 bases from J, leaving 12 bases between. The CDR3 spans 13 residues. The CDR3 reads CASSLTPATEQFF. CDR3 DNA sequence: TGTGCCAGCAGTTTGACACCCGCAACTGAGCAGTTCTTC.

The chain employs TRBV25-1 and TRBJ2-1; 11 bases line up with TRBD1. J was trimmed by 10 bases and V by 1 base; bases with no gene match: 6. This CDR3 has 15 residues. Germline V gives CDR1 MGHDK, CDR2 SYGVNS. The DNA for the CDR3 is TGTGCCAGCAGTGAATTAGGGGACAGGGGGAACGAGCAGTTCTTC. Amino acids: CASSELGDRGNEQFF.

A few counts support this clonotype. This chain links TRBV29-1 with TRBJ1-4; no reliable D call. CDR1 is SQVTM, CDR2 ANQGSEA, per germline. The CDR3 loop spans 13 amino acids. V dropped 7 bases and J dropped 8 bases, with 17 bases sitting between them. This CDR3 reads CSGTGSLGEKLFF. The CDR3 DNA reads TGCAGCGGAACGGGATCCTTGGGGGAAAAACTGTTTTTT.

The V call is TRBV3-1, the J call TRBJ2-5; 8 positions agree with TRBD1. This CDR3 contains 16 residues. J lost 0 bases, V lost 0 bases, and 3 bases had no gene match. In germline, CDR1 is LGHDT, CDR2 YNNKEL (reference sequence). For the CDR3, the DNA is TGTGCCAGCAGCCAAGATCGGGGACAGGACCAAGAGACCCAGTACTTC. Its translation is CASSQDRGQDQETQYF.

The chain recombines TRBV7-2 with TRBJ2-7; D possibly matches TRBD1 or TRBD2 (5 bases each). Trimming took 3 bases from V and 2 from J, leaving 17 bases between them. The germline V gene has CDR1 SGHTA and CDR2 FQGNSA. CDR3 length: 16 residues. The CDR3 region has the DNA TGTGCCAGCAGCTTCCCAGGGACCGATTCTACCTACGAGCAGTACTTC. As protein: CASSFPGTDSTYEQYF.

The CDR3 nucleotides read TGTGCCAGCAGTTTACAAGAGGAACTTTTCTACGAGCAGTACTTC. This gives the protein CASSLQEELFYEQYF. This chain joins TRBV28 and TRBJ2-7; D is unresolved. The CDR3 totals 15 residues. V was cut by 2 bases and J by 3 bases, with 14 bases left in between. CDR1 MDHEN and CDR2 SYDVKM come from the germline V gene.

This clonotype came up a few times. The gene calls are TRBV28 and TRBJ2-1; 8 nucleotides match TRBD1. This CDR3 has 14 residues. The ends lost 6 bases at V and 8 bases at J; junction bases unmatched: 9. Germline loops: CDR1 MDHEN, CDR2 SYDVKM. CDR3 sequence: CASRGQDPLYEQFF. CDR3 sequence (DNA): TGTGCCAGCAGGGGACAGGACCCCCTCTATGAGCAGTTCTTC.

Here the CDR3 DNA reads TGTGCCAGCAGTGAAGCGTTTTGGGATCACAATGAGCAGTTCTTC. Amino acid sequence: CASSEAFWDHNEQFF. The chain combines TRBV6-1 with TRBJ2-1; D is ambiguous. Germline V CDR1 and CDR2: MNHNS, SASEGT. The V and J ends lost 0 bases and 5 bases respectively, with 11 bases between them. The CDR3 spans 15 residues.

This chain links TRBV20-1 with TRBJ2-4; no firm D call. This CDR3 is built from 10 residues. Germline V gene data show CDR1 as DFQATT and CDR2 as SNEGSKA (reference sequence). The V end lost 7 bases, the J end lost 13 bases, and 14 bases lay between the germline ends. CDR3: CSVAPEEQYF. CDR3 DNA sequence: TGCAGTGTCGCCCCTGAAGAGCAGTACTTC.

The gene calls are TRBV5-5 and TRBJ2-4; the D is unclear. The V gene's germline CDR1 is SGHKS and CDR2 YYEKEE (reference sequence). The CDR3 extends over 14 amino acids. Trimming left V 1 base short and J 0 bases short, with 5 bases between. CDR3 sequence: CASSLYVAKNIQYF. In DNA, the CDR3 is TGTGCCAGCAGCTTGTATGTAGCCAAAAACATTCAGTACTTC. Supplemented by reference TRBV5-5 and TRBJ2-4, the full variable domain reads DAGVTQSPTHLIKTRGQQVTLRCSPISGHKSVSWYQQVLGQGPQFIFQYYEKEERGRGNFPDRFSARQFPNYSSELNVNALLLGDSALYLCASSLYVAKNIQYFGAGTRLSVL.

The genes are TRBV2 and TRBJ2-5; 9 nucleotides match TRBD1. Per the germline V gene, CDR1 is SNHLY and CDR2 is FYNNEI. Trimming cost V 4 bases and J 13 bases; bases outside gene matches: 16. CDR3 length equals 15 residues. The CDR3 is CASSVPGQGILSRYF. CDR3 DNA sequence: TGTGCCAGCAGTGTTCCGGGACAGGGCATCTTGTCTCGGTACTTC.

The rearrangement uses TRBV27 and TRBJ2-7; D may be TRBD1 or TRBD2 (5 bases each). Per germline, CDR1 MNHEY and CDR2 SMNVEV (reference sequence). V lost 7 bases to trimming and J lost 3 bases, with 19 bases between them. The CDR3 extends over 15 amino acids. DNA for the CDR3: TGTGCCAGCAAACTCGGGGCAGTCTCAGGCTACGAGCAGTACTTC. Encoded protein: CASKLGAVSGYEQYF.

The chain links TRBV7-3 to TRBJ1-5; the D gene is possibly TRBD1 (6 bases). The CDR3 sequence is 16 residues long. The germline CDR1 and CDR2 sequences are SGHTA and FQGTGA. V was clipped by 0 bases and J by 5 bases, with 14 bases between them. This CDR3 reads CASSLTSQGGDQPQHF. CDR3 sequence (DNA): TGTGCCAGCAGCTTAACTTCACAGGGAGGAGATCAGCCCCAGCATTTT.

This clonotype has a handful of counts. The chain is built from TRBV10-3 and TRBJ1-2, with 9 nucleotides matching TRBD1. The CDR3 spans 13 residues. Germline CDR1 ENHRY, CDR2 SYGVKD. The trim removed 4 bases at V and 8 bases at J, leaving 5 bases unmatched. CDR3 sequence (DNA): TGTGCCATCAGTGGACAGGGGGGGCTAGGCTACACCTTC. It is translated as CAISGQGGLGYTF.

CDR3 nucleotide sequence: TGTGCCACCGGGGACAGGGATCAGCCCCAGCATTTT. This encodes CATGDRDQPQHF. This chain uses TRBV24-1 with TRBJ1-5, with 9 bases fitting TRBD1. V lost 9 bases and J lost 5; bases outside the gene matches: 1. The germline gives CDR1 KGHDR, CDR2 SFDVKD. CDR3 length equals 12 residues.

The chain uses TRBV28 and TRBJ1-2, with 12 bases lining up with TRBD1. V gave up 6 bases and J gave up 7 bases; unmatched junction bases: 9. Germline V CDR1 and CDR2: MDHEN, SYDVKM. The CDR3 covers 15 residues. The CDR3 loop reads CASSSPGTGGSGYTF. CDR3 nucleotides: TGTGCCAGCAGCTCTCCGGGGACAGGGGGCAGTGGCTACACCTTC.

The chain has TRBV10-3 and TRBJ2-1, with D tentatively TRBD1 or TRBD2 (6 bases each). CDR1 and CDR2 (germline): ENHRY, SYGVKD. CDR3 length: 15 residues. Between the trimmed V and J ends, which lost 0 bases and 5 bases, there was a span of 11 bases. As DNA, the CDR3 is TGTGCCATCAGTGAGTCGGGGGGCATAAACAATGAGCAGTTCTTC. It specifies CAISESGGINNEQFF.

V usage is TRBV27 and J usage is TRBJ2-1; either TRBD1 or TRBD2 may supply D (5 bases each). The V end lost 8 bases, the J end lost 5 bases, and 13 bases lay between the germline ends. Germline-derived CDR1 and CDR2 are MNHEY and SMNVEV (reference sequence). There are 13 residues in the CDR3. CDR3 in DNA: TGTGCCAGCGGAACGGGACGGAACAATGAGCAGTTCTTC. It translates to CASGTGRNNEQFF.

The V gene is TRBV7-8, the J gene TRBJ2-1; D remains ambiguous. Germline V gene data show CDR1 as SGHVS and CDR2 as FQNEAQ. The CDR3 length is 14 residues. Trimming removed 5 bases at V and 7 bases at J, with 15 bases between. The CDR3 DNA reads TGTGCCAGCAGCCCTAGTGGCAACCCGAATGAGCAGTTCTTC. Amino acids: CASSPSGNPNEQFF. Variable domain in full (rest from reference TRBV7-8 and TRBJ2-1): GAGVSQSPRYKVAKRGQDVALRCDPISGHVSLFWYQQALGQGPEFLTYFQNEAQLDKSGLPSDRFFAERPEGSVSTLKIQRTQQEDSAVYLCASSPSGNPNEQFFGPGTRLTVL.

There are a few counts of this clonotype. The CDR3 nucleotides read TGTGCCAGCCCCCAAGATAGCGGGGGGCCCCGCGGTTTGTTCTTC. Amino acid sequence: CASPQDSGGPRGLFF. J is TRBJ2-1 and V is TRBV7-9; TRBD2 matches at 10 bases. CDR1 and CDR2 (germline): SEHNR, FQNEAQ (reference sequence). The length of the CDR3 is 15 residues. The J segment lost 15 bases and the V segment lost 8 bases, leaving 19 bases of the junction unmatched.

The rearrangement links TRBV29-1 to TRBJ2-5, with TRBD1 identical over 9 bases. CDR1 SQVTM and CDR2 ANQGSEA come from the germline V gene. J lost 5 bases, V lost 6 bases, and 10 bases had no gene match. This CDR3 is 14 amino acids long. CDR3 region: CSVPGQGKGETQYF. The CDR3 DNA is TGCAGCGTGCCGGGACAGGGAAAAGGGGAGACCCAGTACTTC.

The chain combines TRBV20-1 with TRBJ2-7; 9 bases agree with TRBD1. CDR3 length equals 15 residues. The junction had 12 bases not matched to a gene; V was cut back by 6 bases and J by 3 bases. CDR1 is DFQATT and CDR2 is SNEGSKA in the germline V gene (reference sequence). In DNA, the CDR3 is TGCAGTGCCCGGGACAGGGTTTCCCTTAACTACGAGCAGTACTTC. It translates to CSARDRVSLNYEQYF.

This chain links TRBV20-1 with TRBJ2-3, with a weak D call TRBD2 (5 bases). Per the germline V gene, CDR1 is DFQATT and CDR2 is SNEGSKA (reference sequence). The CDR3 totals 14 residues. With 2 bases removed from V and 1 base from J, the gap between germline ends came to 10 bases. CDR3 nucleotide sequence: TGCAGTGCTAGATCCCCGAGGGGCACAGATACGCAGTATTTT. This codes for CSARSPRGTDTQYF.

This clonotype was seen only a few times. J is TRBJ2-7 and V is TRBV4-3; no clear D gene. Trimming removed 0 bases at V and 3 bases at J, with 9 bases between. The CDR3 has 14 residues. Germline CDR1 LGHNA, CDR2 YSLEER. CDR3 region: CASSQDGDLYEQYF. In DNA form, the CDR3 reads TGCGCCAGCAGCCAAGATGGTGACCTCTACGAGCAGTACTTC.

This clonotype was observed once. The gene calls are TRBV12-3 or TRBV12-4 and TRBJ2-1, with 9 bases lining up with TRBD1. With 6 bases clipped from V and 5 bases from J, the junction kept 8 bases outside the gene matches. CDR3 length: 15 residues. CDR3 sequence (DNA): TGTGCCAGCAGAATCCGGGACAGGGAAGACAATGAGCAGTTCTTC. Translating gives CASRIRDREDNEQFF.

The V call is TRBV7-2, the J call TRBJ2-1, with D perhaps matching TRBD2 (6 bases). Between the trimmed V and J ends, which lost 8 bases and 0 bases, there was a span of 14 bases. Looked up from germline, CDR1 is SGHTA and CDR2 is FQGNSA. CDR3 length equals 15 residues. CDR3 region: CASAEGTASYNEQFF. DNA of the CDR3: TGTGCCAGCGCGGAGGGGACCGCCTCCTACAATGAGCAGTTCTTC.

This clonotype has a handful of counts. The chain joins TRBV12-3 or TRBV12-4 to TRBJ2-5; D may be TRBD2 (6 bases). The ends were cut back, 1 base at V and 4 bases at J, with 10 bases in the middle. The CDR3 length is 14 residues. CDR3 amino acids: CASSLGLGAETQYF. In DNA form, the CDR3 reads TGTGCCAGCAGTTTAGGACTAGGGGCAGAGACCCAGTACTTC.

V is TRBV10-3 and J is TRBJ1-1; maybe TRBD1 (5 bases). The CDR3 extends over 14 amino acids. V was cut by 4 bases and J by 5 bases, with 14 bases left in between. Germline V gene lookup returns CDR1 ENHRY and CDR2 SYGVKD. The CDR3 region is CAISAPGTLTEAFF. The CDR3 DNA reads as TGTGCCATCAGTGCCCCAGGGACTTTGACTGAAGCTTTCTTT.

There are a few counts of this clonotype. This chain uses TRBV20-1 with TRBJ1-5; D gene unclear. The germline CDR1 and CDR2 sequences are DFQATT and SNEGSKA (reference sequence). The CDR3 has 14 amino acids. V dropped 3 bases and J dropped 0 bases, with 9 bases sitting between them. CDR3 nucleotide sequence: TGCAGTGCTAGCCGGGGTTATAGCAATCAGCCCCAGCATTTT. It codes for CSASRGYSNQPQHF.

The rearrangement joins TRBV4-2 to TRBJ2-5; TRBD2 matches 8 bases. Trimming cost V 2 bases and J 4 bases; bases outside gene matches: 9. Germline lookup yields CDR1 LGHNA and CDR2 YNFKEQ. The CDR3 has 16 amino acids. The CDR3 bases are TGTGCCAGCAGCCAACTATTGCGGGGGGCGTTAGAGACCCAGTACTTC. Translated, it gives CASSQLLRGALETQYF.